Listed below are T cell receptor beta chains from one sample, sequenced in a study of shared clonotypes between healthy human individuals. Repertoires were generated with immunoSEQ multiplex PCR, while TCRdb's copy carries only in-frame clones and drops some. The sample has 950,000 to 1,300,000 clones; under 80% are singletons. The sequenced material came from memory CD4+ T cells sorted from blood. These receptors were collected from a young man in good health. Both conserved end residues are part of each CDR3. A D gene is named only where the DNA matches it firmly. Clone size appears in some rows only: once, few, many, or a class for an expanded clone.

D gene: NA; clone size: NA; V gene: TRBV4-3; J gene: TRBJ2-2; CDR3 length: 13; CDR3 protein: CASSPSGSGELFF; CDR3 DNA: TGCGCCAGCAGCCCCTCAGGTTCCGGGGAGCTGTTTTTT
D gene: NA; clone size: NA; V gene: TRBV5-6; J gene: TRBJ1-1; CDR3 length: 14; CDR3 protein: CASSFAGMNTEAFF; CDR3 DNA: TGTGCCAGCAGCTTCGCAGGGATGAACACTGAAGCTTTCTTT
D gene: TRBD2; clone size: NA; V gene: TRBV2; J gene: TRBJ2-3; CDR3 length: 14; CDR3 protein: CASSLTSATDTQYF; CDR3 DNA: TGTGCCAGCAGTCTCACTAGCGCAACAGATACGCAGTATTTT
D gene: NA; clone size: NA; V gene: TRBV27; J gene: TRBJ1-1; CDR3 length: 14; CDR3 protein: CASSLYTGNTEAFF; CDR3 DNA: TGTGCCAGCAGTTTATACACCGGAAACACTGAAGCTTTCTTT
D gene: TRBD1; clone size: NA; V gene: TRBV29-1; J gene: TRBJ2-7; CDR3 length: 14; CDR3 protein: CSVEGDRGRYEQYF; CDR3 DNA: TGCAGCGTTGAAGGTGACAGGGGCCGCTACGAGCAGTACTTC
D gene: NA; clone size: few; V gene: TRBV5-6; J gene: TRBJ2-5; CDR3 length: 14; CDR3 protein: CASSLGAPLKTQYF; CDR3 DNA: TGTGCCAGCAGCTTGGGAGCGCCGCTGAAGACCCAGTACTTC
D gene: NA; clone size: NA; V gene: TRBV7-2; J gene: TRBJ2-7; CDR3 length: 13; CDR3 protein: CASSLGAVSEQYF; CDR3 DNA: TGTGCCAGCAGCTTAGGGGCAGTCTCTGAGCAGTACTTC
D gene: NA; clone size: once; V gene: TRBV15; J gene: TRBJ1-2; CDR3 length: 15; CDR3 protein: CATSPRDPTNYGYTF; CDR3 DNA: TGTGCCACCAGCCCCCGGGACCCGACTAACTATGGCTACACCTTC
D gene: NA; clone size: NA; V gene: TRBV11-2; J gene: TRBJ2-7; CDR3 length: 12; CDR3 protein: CASSNSVYEQYF; CDR3 DNA: TGTGCCAGCTCGAACTCAGTCTACGAGCAGTACTTC
D gene: NA; clone size: NA; V gene: TRBV10-3; J gene: TRBJ2-7; CDR3 length: 14; CDR3 protein: CAIRWTASSYEQYF; CDR3 DNA: TGTGCCATCCGGTGGACTGCGAGCTCCTACGAGCAGTACTTC
D gene: NA; clone size: few; V gene: TRBV6-1; J gene: TRBJ1-3; CDR3 length: 16; CDR3 protein: CASSEVGGYSGNTIYF; CDR3 DNA: TGTGCCAGCAGTGAAGTGGGGGGCTACTCTGGAAACACCATATATTTT
D gene: NA; clone size: NA; V gene: TRBV4-3; J gene: TRBJ2-7; CDR3 length: 15; CDR3 protein: CASSQDRGAFYEQYF; CDR3 DNA: TGCGCCAGCAGCCAAGACAGGGGAGCTTTCTACGAGCAGTACTTC
D gene: NA; clone size: few; V gene: TRBV10-1; J gene: TRBJ2-2; CDR3 length: 15; CDR3 protein: CASSLGSDNTGELFF; CDR3 DNA: TGCGCCAGCAGTCTGGGCAGCGATAACACCGGGGAGCTGTTTTTT
D gene: NA; clone size: NA; V gene: TRBV15; J gene: TRBJ2-6; CDR3 length: 15; CDR3 protein: CATSRATVGANVLTF; CDR3 DNA: TGTGCCACCAGCCGAGCGACGGTGGGGGCCAACGTCCTGACTTTC
D gene: NA; clone size: NA; V gene: TRBV28; J gene: TRBJ1-4; CDR3 length: 13; CDR3 protein: CASSPPGTEKLFF; CDR3 DNA: TGTGCCAGCAGTCCTCCTGGGACAGAAAAACTGTTTTTT
D gene: NA; clone size: NA; V gene: TRBV7-2; J gene: TRBJ2-5; CDR3 length: 15; CDR3 protein: CASSPQGRGIETQYF; CDR3 DNA: TGTGCCAGCAGCCCCCAGGGGCGGGGGATCGAGACCCAGTACTTC
D gene: NA; clone size: NA; V gene: TRBV18; J gene: TRBJ1-5; CDR3 length: 15; CDR3 protein: CASSPPGGLGQPQHF; CDR3 DNA: TGTGCCAGCTCACCACCGGGGGGGTTAGGTCAGCCCCAGCATTTT
D gene: NA; clone size: NA; V gene: TRBV11-2; J gene: TRBJ2-3; CDR3 length: 13; CDR3 protein: CASSLAYEDTQYF; CDR3 DNA: TGTGCCAGCAGCTTAGCGTACGAAGATACGCAGTATTTT
D gene: NA; clone size: NA; V gene: TRBV15; J gene: TRBJ1-2; CDR3 length: 14; CDR3 protein: CATSTTSTGYGYTF; CDR3 DNA: TGTGCCACCAGCACCACAAGCACAGGATATGGCTACACCTTC
D gene: NA; clone size: NA; V gene: TRBV6-1; J gene: TRBJ2-1; CDR3 length: 13; CDR3 protein: CASSPSAPGEQFF; CDR3 DNA: TGTGCCAGCAGTCCTTCCGCCCCGGGTGAGCAGTTCTTC
D gene: TRBD1; clone size: NA; V gene: TRBV19; J gene: TRBJ1-2; CDR3 length: 18; CDR3 protein: CASSISSRGYGTNYGYTF; CDR3 DNA: TGTGCCAGTAGTATCTCAAGCAGGGGGTATGGGACTAACTATGGCTACACCTTC
D gene: TRBD1; clone size: NA; V gene: TRBV29-1; J gene: TRBJ2-5; CDR3 length: 15; CDR3 protein: CSGQVGTGVWETQYF; CDR3 DNA: TGCAGCGGCCAAGTCGGGACAGGAGTTTGGGAGACCCAGTACTTC
D gene: TRBD2; clone size: NA; V gene: TRBV9; J gene: TRBJ2-1; CDR3 length: 15; CDR3 protein: CASSVGAGVKNEQFF; CDR3 DNA: TGTGCCAGCAGCGTAGGAGCGGGAGTAAAAAATGAGCAGTTCTTC
D gene: NA; clone size: NA; V gene: TRBV7-2; J gene: TRBJ1-3; CDR3 length: 13; CDR3 protein: CASSLTQGNTIYF; CDR3 DNA: TGTGCCAGCAGCTTGACGCAGGGAAACACCATATATTTT
D gene: NA; clone size: NA; V gene: TRBV30; J gene: TRBJ2-7; CDR3 length: 12; CDR3 protein: CAWNNRAYEQYF; CDR3 DNA: TGTGCCTGGAATAATCGAGCCTACGAGCAGTACTTC
D gene: TRBD1; clone size: once; V gene: TRBV19; J gene: TRBJ1-3; CDR3 length: 15; CDR3 protein: CASSIRTGSGNTIYF; CDR3 DNA: TGTGCCAGTAGTATTCGGACAGGCTCTGGAAACACCATATATTTT
D gene: TRBD1; clone size: NA; V gene: TRBV18; J gene: TRBJ1-6; CDR3 length: 13; CDR3 protein: CASSPDRDSPLHF; CDR3 DNA: TGTGCCAGCTCACCCGACAGGGATTCACCCCTCCACTTT